The subject of this entry is one T cell receptor (beta chain). There is no known antigen for this receptor. No clone much larger than this one lies a single base away; base qualities are absent. Sample time point, as interpreted from the label and publication: baseline before first vaccination. Samples from vaccinated people were obtained from the UK trials COV001 and COV002, which included a single-blind randomized controlled phase 2/3 trial of AZD1222 (ChAdOx1 nCoV-19) in healthy adults. For TCRbeta chain sequencing, PBMC samples from trial participants were taken at day 0 and at day 28 after the second dose. A distance of 16 bases separates the germline ends of V and J, which lose 4 bases and 2 bases respectively. The CDR3 covers 15 residues, taking in both the cysteine and the phenylalanine. CDR3 DNA is the only sequence kept; it has 45 bases, read in frame from the first base. Via the germline V gene, CDR1 is SGHRS and CDR2 YFSETQ.

This sample stems from a study of T cell responses to AZD1222 COVID-19 vaccine (dated by TCRdb to the early 2020s). Turning to the overall study: AZD1222 recipients whose second dose came at about 4 weeks and those whose second dose came at about 12 weeks were combined into one group, since spike-specific TCR depth and breadth did not differ between the two schedules. TCR sequencing was performed for about 250 trial participants, of whom around 200 were given two doses of AZD1222 and about 25 were given two doses of MenACWY control vaccine. Trial participants were enrolled by age into 18-55, 56-69 and 70-plus year subgroups, with roughly 160, 29 and 62 TCR-sequenced participants respectively. Overall study outcomes, separate from this receptor: Conclusions about previously exposed vaccinees were limited because only six AZD1222 recipients were SARS-CoV-2 seropositive at baseline. Participants were mostly white British, with more females than males. The authors suggested clonal diversity may have been underestimated. Reportedly, almost half of the unique spike-specific TCRs recognized epitopes lying outside the regions that are mutated in the B.1.351 and B.1.1.7 variants. No day 14 peak-response samples were available, so repertoires were characterized only after the peak T cell response. In the small 56-69-year group, the increase in depth fell short of significance, most likely because of low power. Vaccine-associated CD4 TCRs spanned the whole spike protein, with dominant responses in regions 160-218 and 743-854. After two AZD1222 doses, spike-specific TCR breadth and depth were significantly higher than at day 0 and than in MenACWY recipients.

The CDR3 regions of human TCRbeta chains were analyzed by immunosequencing. As for the original processing: Repertoire TCRs were checked for matches against a reference library of SARS-CoV-2-specific TCRs that had been generated using the MIRA antigen-specificity platform. Breadth was defined as the fraction of unique TCRs that were SARS-CoV-2-associated, and depth was defined as the fraction of total T cells that were SARS-CoV-2-associated. Using the MIRA data, every spike-specific TCR was mapped to the spike region that the TCR reacted to and assigned to either a CD4 or a CD8 class. Log10-transformed breadth and depth values were compared by one-way ANOVA with Sidak's multiple comparisons tests. In its TCRdb copy, this immuneACCESS table keeps in-frame sequences only and misses some clones. Where compared with another copy, unresolved V genes explain less than half of these, and the others have no known cause. Clone size and V and J calls were adopted from that table, with D and trimming inferred from the DNA. The sample table contains more than 100,000 clones; only one count was recorded for approximately 90% of them. Clones ranked in the top ten supply over 1.5% of the sample.

The sequence is built from TRBV5-1 and TRBJ2-7; matching of 7 bases hints at TRBD1 as the D gene. This specimen was peripheral blood, taken on day 0 of AZD1222 vaccination. The TCR sequence derives from an adult in good health. The CDR3 reads CASSHRQGGAYEQYF. Here is the DNA: TGCGCCAGCAGCCATCGACAGGGAGGCGCCTACGAGCAGTACTTC.